The 7 T cell receptor beta chains listed next were all sequenced from one sample in a study of T cell repertoires in cytomegalovirus infection. Their recognized antigens are unknown. TCRdb called the reads again in MiXCR, with one record for every CDR3 protein. Of 750,000 to 950,000 distinct CDR3 sequences listed, approximately 32% are singletons. The sequencing used cultured CD8+ T cells from PBMCs, collected from culture after CMV antigen stimulation. The receptors here all came from a human donor in good health (CMV status not recorded). Some clones in this sample may be carry-over from other donors' samples.

This rearrangement joins TRBV5-6 to TRBJ2-1; possibly TRBD2 for D (6 bases). This CDR3 is 15 amino acids long. V lost 4 bases and J 8 bases, leaving 19 bases between the germline ends. Germline lookup yields CDR1 SGHDT and CDR2 YYEEEE. CDR3 DNA sequence: TGTGCCAGCAGCCACGGCGGGGCCCGATACGATGAGCAGTTCTTC. Translating it yields CASSHGGARYDEQFF.

V and J are TRBV7-8 and TRBJ1-1, with D perhaps TRBD1 (6 bases). Germline CDR1 reads SGHVS; CDR2 reads FQNEAQ. The CDR3 length is 14 residues. Trimming stripped 7 bases from V and 6 bases from J, with 18 bases between. The CDR3 reads CASTRGAGGPEAFF. CDR3 DNA: TGTGCCAGCACCAGGGGCGCGGGGGGCCCTGAAGCTTTCTTT. Looking up the rest from reference TRBV7-8 and TRBJ1-1 gives the full variable domain: GAGVSQSPRYKVAKRGQDVALRCDPISGHVSLFWYQQALGQGPEFLTYFQNEAQLDKSGLPSDRFFAERPEGSVSTLKIQRTQQEDSAVYLCASTRGAGGPEAFFGQGTRLTVV.

The chain uses TRBV7-9 and TRBJ2-7, with D possibly called TRBD1 or TRBD2 (5 bases each). This CDR3 comprises 15 residues. CDR1 and CDR2 (germline): SEHNR, FQNEAQ (reference sequence). Between the trimmed V and J ends, which lost 5 bases and 0 bases, there was a span of 14 bases. The CDR3 protein is CASSGLGTSSYEQYF. The CDR3, as DNA: TGTGCCAGCAGCGGTCTAGGGACCTCCTCCTACGAGCAGTACTTC.

The V gene is TRBV19, the J gene TRBJ1-1; no clear D. Germline V gene lookup returns CDR1 LNHDA and CDR2 SQIVND (reference sequence). V was shortened by 5 bases and J by 1 base, with 14 bases between the two germline ends. The CDR3 runs 15 residues. The CDR3 DNA reads as TGTGCCAGTAGTTTCCAAGGGAGGCCGAACACTGAAGCTTTCTTT. This gives the protein CASSFQGRPNTEAFF.

Concerning this clonotype itself: It may be a read error: a sequence one base away is much more abundant. CDR3 in amino acids: CASSAQAKTEAFF. The DNA of the CDR3 is TGTGCCAGCAGCGCTCAGGCGAAAACTGAAGCTTTCTTT. The chain carries TRBV5-5 and TRBJ1-1; no firm D call. Germline CDR1 is SGHKS and CDR2 is YYEKEE (reference sequence). The CDR3 is made up of 13 amino acids. V was cut by 4 bases and J by 5 bases, with 12 bases left in between.

In its sample, this clonotype was seen many times. The gene calls are TRBV7-2 and TRBJ1-1; tentatively, D is TRBD1 (5 bases). Deletions cut 2 bases from V and 6 bases from J, with 13 bases between. In germline, CDR1 is SGHTA, CDR2 FQGNSA. The CDR3 length is 14 residues. CDR3 residues: CASSLRKGLAEAFF. CDR3 nucleotide sequence: TGTGCCAGCAGCTTAAGGAAGGGGCTTGCTGAAGCTTTCTTT.

The table lists this clonotype with a few counts. V gene TRBV7-6 combines with J gene TRBJ2-1; TRBD2 matches at 8 bases. V shed 1 base, J shed 0 bases, and the junction held 5 bases outside the gene matches. The CDR3 is 17 amino acids. Germline V gives CDR1 SGHVS, CDR2 FNYEAQ. CDR3 region: CASSLGGGTSSYNEQFF. CDR3 in DNA: TGTGCCAGCAGCTTAGGGGGGGGGACTAGCTCCTACAATGAGCAGTTCTTC.